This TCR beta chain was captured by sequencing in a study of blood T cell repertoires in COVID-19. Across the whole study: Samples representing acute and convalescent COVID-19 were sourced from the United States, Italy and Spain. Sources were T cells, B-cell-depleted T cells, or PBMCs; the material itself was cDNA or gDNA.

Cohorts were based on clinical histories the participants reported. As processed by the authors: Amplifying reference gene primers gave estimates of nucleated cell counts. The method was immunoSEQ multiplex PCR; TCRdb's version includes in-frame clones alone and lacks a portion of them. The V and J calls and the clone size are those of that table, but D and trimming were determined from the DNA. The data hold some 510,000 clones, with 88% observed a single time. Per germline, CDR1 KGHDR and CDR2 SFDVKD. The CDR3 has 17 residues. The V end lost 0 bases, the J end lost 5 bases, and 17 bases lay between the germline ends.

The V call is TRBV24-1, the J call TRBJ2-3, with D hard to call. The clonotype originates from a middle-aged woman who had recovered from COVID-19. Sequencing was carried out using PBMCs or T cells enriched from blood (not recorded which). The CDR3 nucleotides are TGTGCCACCAGTGATTTGCAACCCCGCCAGGCGCAAGATACGCAGTATTTT. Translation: CATSDLQPRQAQDTQYF.